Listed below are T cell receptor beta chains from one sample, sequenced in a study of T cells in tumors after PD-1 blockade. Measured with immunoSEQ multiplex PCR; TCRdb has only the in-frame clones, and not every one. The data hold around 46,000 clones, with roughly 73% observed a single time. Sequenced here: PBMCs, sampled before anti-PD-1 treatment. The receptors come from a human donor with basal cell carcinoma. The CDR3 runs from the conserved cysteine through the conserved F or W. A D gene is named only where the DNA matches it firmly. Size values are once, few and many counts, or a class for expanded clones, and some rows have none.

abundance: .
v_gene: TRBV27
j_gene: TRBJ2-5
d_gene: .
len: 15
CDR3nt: TGTGCCAGCAGTTTATCGATTGCCAGCCAAGAGACCCAGTACTTC
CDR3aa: CASSLSIASQETQYF

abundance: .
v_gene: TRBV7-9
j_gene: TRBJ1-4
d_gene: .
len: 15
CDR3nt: TGTGCCAGCAGCCTCCGTCGGACGGAGAATGAAAAACTGTTTTTT
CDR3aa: CASSLRRTENEKLFF

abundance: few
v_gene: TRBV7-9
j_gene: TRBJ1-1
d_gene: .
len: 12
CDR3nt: TGTGCCAGCAGCTCGGGACACCCTGAAGCTTTCTTT
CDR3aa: CASSSGHPEAFF

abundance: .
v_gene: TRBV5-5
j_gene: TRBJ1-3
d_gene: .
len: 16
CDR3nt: TGTGCCAGCAGCTTGGGGCAGGGGAGCGCTGGAAACACCATATATTTT
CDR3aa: CASSLGQGSAGNTIYF

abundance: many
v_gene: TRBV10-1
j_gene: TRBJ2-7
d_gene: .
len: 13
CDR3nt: TGCGCCAGCAAGGGGGACCCTTCCTACGAGCAGTACTTC
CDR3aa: CASKGDPSYEQYF

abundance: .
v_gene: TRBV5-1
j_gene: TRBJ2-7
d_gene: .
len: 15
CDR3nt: TGCGCCAGCAGCTTGCACGGACAGCACCTCTACGAGCAGTACTTC
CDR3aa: CASSLHGQHLYEQYF

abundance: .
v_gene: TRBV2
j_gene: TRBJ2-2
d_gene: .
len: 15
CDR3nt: TGTGCCAGCAGTGGCGGCAGTGTCGCCCCCGGGGAGCTGTTTTTT
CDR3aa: CASSGGSVAPGELFF

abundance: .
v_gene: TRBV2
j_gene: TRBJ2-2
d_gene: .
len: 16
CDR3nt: TGTGCCAGCAGGAGGGGAGTCGGCCAAACCACCGGGGAGCTGTTTTTT
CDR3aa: CASRRGVGQTTGELFF

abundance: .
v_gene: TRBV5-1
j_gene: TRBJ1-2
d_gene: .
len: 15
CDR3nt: TGCGCCAGCAGCCCCGGGTCGGGGCAGTATGGCGGCTACACCTTC
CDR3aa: CASSPGSGQYGGYTF

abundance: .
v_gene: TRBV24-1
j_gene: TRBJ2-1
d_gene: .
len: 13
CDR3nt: TGTGCCACCATAGGGCAGGAGACCGATGAGCAGTTCTTC
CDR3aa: CATIGQETDEQFF

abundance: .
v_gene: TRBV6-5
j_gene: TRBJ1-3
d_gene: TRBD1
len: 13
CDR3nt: TGTGCCAGCAGTTCGACAGGGTCGCACACCATATATTTT
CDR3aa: CASSSTGSHTIYF

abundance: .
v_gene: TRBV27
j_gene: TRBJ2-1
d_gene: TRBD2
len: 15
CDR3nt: TGTGCCAGCAGTTTTCGGGGGGGGTTTGGGAATGAGCAGTTCTTC
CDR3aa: CASSFRGGFGNEQFF

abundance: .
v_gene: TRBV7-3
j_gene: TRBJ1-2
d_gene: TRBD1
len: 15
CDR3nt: TGTGCCAGCAGCCCCCGGGACAGGGACTCCTATGGCTACACCTTC
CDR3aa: CASSPRDRDSYGYTF

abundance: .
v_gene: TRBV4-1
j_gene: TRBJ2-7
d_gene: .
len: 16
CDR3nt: TGCGCCAGCAGCCAAGATGGAGCGGCGGGGACCTACGAGCAGTACTTC
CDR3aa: CASSQDGAAGTYEQYF

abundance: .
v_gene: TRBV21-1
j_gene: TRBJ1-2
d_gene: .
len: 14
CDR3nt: TGTGCCAGCATCCCCCGGACAGCTCTCTATGGCTACACCTTC
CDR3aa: CASIPRTALYGYTF

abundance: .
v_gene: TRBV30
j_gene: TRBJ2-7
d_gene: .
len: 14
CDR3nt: TGTGCCTGGAGTGTACCAGGACGGGTAGGCGAGCAGTACTTC
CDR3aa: CAWSVPGRVGEQYF

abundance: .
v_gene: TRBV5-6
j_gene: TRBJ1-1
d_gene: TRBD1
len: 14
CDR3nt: TGTGCCAGCATACCGACAGGGAGGGGGACTGAAGCTTTCTTT
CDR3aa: CASIPTGRGTEAFF

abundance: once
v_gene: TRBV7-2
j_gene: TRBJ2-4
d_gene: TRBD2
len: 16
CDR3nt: TGTGCCAGCAGCTTAGGACCCGGGAGGGAGAAAAACATTCAGTACTTC
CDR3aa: CASSLGPGREKNIQYF

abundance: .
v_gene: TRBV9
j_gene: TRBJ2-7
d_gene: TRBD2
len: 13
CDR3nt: TGTGCCAGCAGCCCAGCGGGGGGGTACGAGCAGTACTTC
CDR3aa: CASSPAGGYEQYF

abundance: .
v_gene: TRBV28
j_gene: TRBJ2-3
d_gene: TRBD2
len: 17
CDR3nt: TGTGCCAGCAGTGGAATCGGACTAGCGGGGGGTGGAGATACGCAGTATTTT
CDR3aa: CASSGIGLAGGGDTQYF

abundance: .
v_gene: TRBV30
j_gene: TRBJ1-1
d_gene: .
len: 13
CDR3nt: TGTGCCTGGAGTGCTGGGACGAACACTGAAGCTTTCTTT
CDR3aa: CAWSAGTNTEAFF

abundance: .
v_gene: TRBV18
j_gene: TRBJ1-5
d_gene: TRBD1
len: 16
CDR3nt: TGTGCCAGCTCACCACCTGCGACAGGGGGTAATCAGCCCCAGCATTTT
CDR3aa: CASSPPATGGNQPQHF

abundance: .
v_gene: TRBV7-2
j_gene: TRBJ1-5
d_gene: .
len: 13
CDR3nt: TGTGCCAGCAGCCGGGGGGGAAATCAGCCCCAGCATTTT
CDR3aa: CASSRGGNQPQHF

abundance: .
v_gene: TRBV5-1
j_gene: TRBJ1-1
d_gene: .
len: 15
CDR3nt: TGCGCCAGCAGCCCACAACCCTTGGGGAACACTGAAGCTTTCTTT
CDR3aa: CASSPQPLGNTEAFF

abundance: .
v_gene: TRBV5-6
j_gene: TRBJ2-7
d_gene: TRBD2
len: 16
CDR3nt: TGTGCCAGCAGCCCAGGACTAGCGGAGATTACCTACGAGCAGTACTTC
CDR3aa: CASSPGLAEITYEQYF

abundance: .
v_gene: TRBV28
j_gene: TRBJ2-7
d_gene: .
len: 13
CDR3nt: TGTGCCAGCAGTTGGTACACCTCCTACGAGCAGTACTTC
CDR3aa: CASSWYTSYEQYF

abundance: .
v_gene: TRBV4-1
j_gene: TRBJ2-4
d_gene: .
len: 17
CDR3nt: TGCGCCAGCAGCCCCCCTCACGAGGGGGTCGAGCTGAACATTCAGTACTTC
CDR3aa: CASSPPHEGVELNIQYF

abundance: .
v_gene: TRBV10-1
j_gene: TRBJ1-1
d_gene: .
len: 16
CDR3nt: TGCGCCAGCAGTGAGCAGCGGCCAGGTATGAACACTGAAGCTTTCTTT
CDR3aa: CASSEQRPGMNTEAFF

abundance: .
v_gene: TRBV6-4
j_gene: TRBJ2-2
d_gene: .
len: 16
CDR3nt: TGTGCCAGAGGGTCATCTAGCAGCCCAAACACCGGGGAGCTGTTTTTT
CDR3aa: CARGSSSSPNTGELFF

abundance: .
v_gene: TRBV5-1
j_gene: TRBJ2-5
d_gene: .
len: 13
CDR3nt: TGCGCCAGCAGCACTGGACTTAGAGAGACCCAGTACTTC
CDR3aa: CASSTGLRETQYF

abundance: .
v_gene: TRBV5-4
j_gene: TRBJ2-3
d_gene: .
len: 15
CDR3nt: TGTGCCAGCAGCTTGGGACAGCGGAACACAGATACGCAGTATTTT
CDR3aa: CASSLGQRNTDTQYF

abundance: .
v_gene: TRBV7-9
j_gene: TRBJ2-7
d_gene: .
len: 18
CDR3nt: TGTGCCAGCAGCTTAAAAGGAGGTAGGGGCCGCCTCTCCTACGAGCAGTACTTC
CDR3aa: CASSLKGGRGRLSYEQYF

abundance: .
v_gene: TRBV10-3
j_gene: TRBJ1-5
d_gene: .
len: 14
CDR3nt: TGTGCCATCAGCCTGCAGGGACCCAATCAGCCCCAGCATTTT
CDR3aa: CAISLQGPNQPQHF

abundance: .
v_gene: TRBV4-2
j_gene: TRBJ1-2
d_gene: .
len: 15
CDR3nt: TGTGCCAGCAGCCAAGATCGTGGGGGGGCTGGTGGCTACACCTTC
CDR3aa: CASSQDRGGAGGYTF

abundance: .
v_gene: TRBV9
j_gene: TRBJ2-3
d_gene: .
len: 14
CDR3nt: TGTGCCAGCCAAAGATCAGCTTCCGGGGATACGCAGTATTTT
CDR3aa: CASQRSASGDTQYF

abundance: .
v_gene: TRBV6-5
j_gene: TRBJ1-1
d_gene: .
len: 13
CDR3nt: TGTGCCAGCGCCCAAGGACCGAACACTGAAGCTTTCTTT
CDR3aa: CASAQGPNTEAFF

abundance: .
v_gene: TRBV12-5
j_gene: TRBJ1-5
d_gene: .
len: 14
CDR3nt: TGTGCTAGTGGTTTTTACGGCAGGGATCAGCCCCAGCATTTT
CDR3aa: CASGFYGRDQPQHF

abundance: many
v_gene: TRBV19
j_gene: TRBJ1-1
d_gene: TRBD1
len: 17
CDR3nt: TGTGCCAGTGTGAGTGGGCCAGGGGGCGCAGTAGGGACTGAAGCTTTCTTT
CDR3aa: CASVSGPGGAVGTEAFF

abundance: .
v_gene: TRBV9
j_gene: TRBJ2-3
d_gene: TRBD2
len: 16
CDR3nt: TGTGCCAGCAGCCCCCTGGGCGGGAGCTCAACAGATACGCAGTATTTT
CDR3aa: CASSPLGGSSTDTQYF

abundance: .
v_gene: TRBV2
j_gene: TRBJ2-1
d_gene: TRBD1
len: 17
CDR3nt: TGTGCCAGCAGTGAATGGGGGGACAGGGGTACCTACAATGAGCAGTTCTTC
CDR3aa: CASSEWGDRGTYNEQFF

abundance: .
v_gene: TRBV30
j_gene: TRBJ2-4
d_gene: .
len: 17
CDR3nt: TGTGCCTGGAGTGTAATGGGAAAGGGGATAGCCAAAAACATTCAGTACTTC
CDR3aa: CAWSVMGKGIAKNIQYF

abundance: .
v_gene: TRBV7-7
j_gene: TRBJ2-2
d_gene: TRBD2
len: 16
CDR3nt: TGTGCTAGCAGCCTATCCGGGACTAGTGTATCCGGGGAGCTGTTTTTT
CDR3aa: CASSLSGTSVSGELFF

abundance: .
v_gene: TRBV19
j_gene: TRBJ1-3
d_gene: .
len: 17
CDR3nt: TGTGCCAGTACTCACCTCCGGGCCCGAGACTCTGGAAACACCATATATTTT
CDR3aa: CASTHLRARDSGNTIYF

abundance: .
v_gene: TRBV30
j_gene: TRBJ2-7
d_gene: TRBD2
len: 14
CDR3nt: TGTGCCTGGGGCTCAGGGAGGGGAACCTACGAGCAGTACTTC
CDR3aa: CAWGSGRGTYEQYF

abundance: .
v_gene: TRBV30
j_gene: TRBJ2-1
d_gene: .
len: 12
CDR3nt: TGTGCCTGGAGTAGAGATTACAATGAGCAGTTCTTC
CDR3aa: CAWSRDYNEQFF

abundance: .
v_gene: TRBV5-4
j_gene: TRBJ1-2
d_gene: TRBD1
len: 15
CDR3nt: TGTGCCAGCAGCCCACCGGGACAGGGCTCCTATGGCTACACCTTC
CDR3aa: CASSPPGQGSYGYTF

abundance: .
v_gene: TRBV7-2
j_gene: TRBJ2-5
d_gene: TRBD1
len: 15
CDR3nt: TGTGCCAGCAGCTTAGTGGCAGGGGGCTTGGTGACCCAGTACTTC
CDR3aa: CASSLVAGGLVTQYF

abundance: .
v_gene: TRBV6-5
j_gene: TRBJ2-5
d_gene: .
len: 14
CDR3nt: TGTGCCAGCGGCAACAGGGATATCGTAGAGACCCAGTACTTC
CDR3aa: CASGNRDIVETQYF

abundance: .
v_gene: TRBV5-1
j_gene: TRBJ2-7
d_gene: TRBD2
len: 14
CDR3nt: TGCGCCAGCTCTTTGACTAGCGGGAGTTCCGAGCAGTACTTC
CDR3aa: CASSLTSGSSEQYF

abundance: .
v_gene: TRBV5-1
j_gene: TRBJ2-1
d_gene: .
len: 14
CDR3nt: TGCGCCAGCAGCTTGGATGACCTGGGGGGTGAGCAGTTCTTC
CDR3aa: CASSLDDLGGEQFF

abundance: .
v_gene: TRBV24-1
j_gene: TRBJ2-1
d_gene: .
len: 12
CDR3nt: TGTGCCACCAGTGACCTAGTTGGCGAGCAGTTCTTC
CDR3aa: CATSDLVGEQFF

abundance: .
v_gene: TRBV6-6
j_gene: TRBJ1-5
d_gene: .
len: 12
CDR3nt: TGTGCCAGCGGTGAGGGATGGGGAGCCCAGCATTTT
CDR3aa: CASGEGWGAQHF

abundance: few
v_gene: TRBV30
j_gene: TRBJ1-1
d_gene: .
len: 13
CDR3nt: TGTGCCTGGAGTCTAGCCCCGAACACTGAAGCTTTCTTT
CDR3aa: CAWSLAPNTEAFF

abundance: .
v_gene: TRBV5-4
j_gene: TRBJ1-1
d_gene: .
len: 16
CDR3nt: TGTGCCAGCAGCTTCGGACAGCCACTTATGAACACTGAAGCTTTCTTT
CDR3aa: CASSFGQPLMNTEAFF